These 8 T cell receptor beta chains came from one sample sequenced in a study of cytomegalovirus exposure and HLA in healthy donors. Use of 60 Vbeta and 13 Jbeta primers characterized the PCR. The protocol was immunoSEQ multiplex PCR, while the TCRdb copy is restricted to in-frame clones and leaves out a portion. The table records about 200,000 clones, around nine tenths of them present only once. Sequencing was performed on PBMCs. Receptors originate from a woman under 30 in good health and CMV-seronegative.

A note on this clone: Germline is not matched at one junction end, which may reflect a read error. This CDR3 reads CSSSSMTGQALYGYTF. CDR3 sequence (DNA): TGTTCCAGCAGCTCGATGACGGGACAGGCCCTCTATGGCTACACCTTC. The V gene is TRBV7-9, the J gene TRBJ1-2; 8 nucleotides agree with TRBD1. Germline CDR1 reads SEHNR; CDR2 reads FQNEAQ (reference sequence). The CDR3 sequence is 16 residues long.

The chain joins TRBV5-4 to TRBJ2-3; 8 bases are a match to TRBD1. The CDR3 consists of 14 residues. J was trimmed by 6 bases and V by 4 bases; bases with no gene match: 7. The germline V gene has CDR1 SGHNT and CDR2 YYREEE (reference sequence). The CDR3 bases are TGTGCCAGCAGCCTCCAGGGGGCAGGGGATACGCAGTATTTT. Protein: CASSLQGAGDTQYF.

This rearrangement joins TRBV28 to TRBJ2-7; TRBD1 matches at 8 bases. The CDR3 is 16 residues long. Germline CDR1 reads MDHEN; CDR2 reads SYDVKM. V gave up 9 bases and J gave up 3 bases; unmatched junction bases: 16. In nucleotides, the CDR3 is TGTGCCAGTACCCTGACCGGGACAGGTGAAGGCTACGAGCAGTACTTC. The encoded protein is CASTLTGTGEGYEQYF.

The CDR3 here is CASTVRGANVLTF. As DNA, the CDR3 is TGTGCCAGCACAGTCCGTGGGGCCAACGTCCTGACTTTC. V and J are TRBV7-2 and TRBJ2-6; D is unclear. Trimming took 7 bases from V and 3 from J, leaving 7 bases between them. This CDR3 is 13 amino acids long. Germline lookup yields CDR1 SGHTA and CDR2 FQGNSA.

This chain uses TRBV11-2 with TRBJ2-1; D perhaps matches TRBD2 (6 bases). The length of the CDR3 is 16 residues. The germline CDR1 and CDR2 sequences are SGHAT and FQNNGV. Trimming stripped 1 base from V and 3 bases from J, with 13 bases between. The CDR3 DNA is TGTGCCAGCAGCTTAGGGGGGGAAGTGGTCTACAATGAGCAGTTCTTC. Its translation: CASSLGGEVVYNEQFF.

The chain has TRBV7-9 and TRBJ2-4; TRBD1 aligns across 9 bases. Germline CDR1 is SEHNR and CDR2 is FQNEAQ (reference sequence). CDR3 length: 17 amino acids. V was clipped by 5 bases and J by 0 bases; unmatched bases: 8. The CDR3 DNA reads as TGTGCCAGCAGCCGCGGGACAGGGACCCTAGCCAAAAACATTCAGTACTTC. Translating it yields CASSRGTGTLAKNIQYF.

J is TRBJ2-5 and V is TRBV5-5, with 15 bases matching TRBD2. The CDR3 runs to 16 residues. V lost 1 base and J lost 4; bases outside the gene matches: 2. Germline V lookup: CDR1 SGHKS, CDR2 YYEKEE (reference sequence). CDR3: CASSLRGLAGGETQYF. CDR3 DNA sequence: TGTGCCAGCAGCTTGAGGGGACTAGCGGGAGGAGAGACCCAGTACTTC.

V gene TRBV29-1 combines with J gene TRBJ2-3, with TRBD2 matching over 7 bases. The ends lost 1 base at V and 0 bases at J; junction bases unmatched: 1. The CDR3 spans 14 residues. CDR1 is SQVTM and CDR2 is ANQGSEA in the germline V gene. The CDR3 loop is CSVEARGSTDTQYF. CDR3 in DNA: TGCAGCGTTGAAGCGCGGGGGAGCACAGATACGCAGTATTTT.